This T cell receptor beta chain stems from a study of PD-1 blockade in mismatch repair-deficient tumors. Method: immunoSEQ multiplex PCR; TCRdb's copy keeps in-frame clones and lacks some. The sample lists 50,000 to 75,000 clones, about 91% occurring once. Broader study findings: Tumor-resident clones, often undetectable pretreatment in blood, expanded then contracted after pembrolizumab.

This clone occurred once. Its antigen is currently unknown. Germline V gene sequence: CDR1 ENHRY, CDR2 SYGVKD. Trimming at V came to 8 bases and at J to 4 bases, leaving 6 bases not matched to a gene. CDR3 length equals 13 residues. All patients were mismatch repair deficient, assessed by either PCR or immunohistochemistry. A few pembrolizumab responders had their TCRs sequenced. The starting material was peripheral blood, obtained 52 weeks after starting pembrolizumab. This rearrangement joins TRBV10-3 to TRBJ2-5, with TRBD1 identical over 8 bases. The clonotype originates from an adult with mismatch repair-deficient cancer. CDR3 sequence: CAISGQGGETQYF. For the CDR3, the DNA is TGTGCCATCTCCGGACAGGGCGGAGAGACCCAGTACTTC.